The 31 T cell receptor beta chains reported below all come from one sample, sequenced in a study of T cells in Graves' hyperthyroidism and ophthalmopathy. There were TCR beta CDR3 regions amplified from RNA transcripts. Primed by the HTBI set, a first-round RT-PCR was run on the TCR CDR3. TCRdb redid the calling of the multiplex PCR reads with MiXCR, one entry per CDR3 protein. The data show a few hundred thousand distinct CDR3 sequences, with approximately 16% seen just once and 35% to 50% held by the top ten. Sequencing input: blood. The receptors derive from a man aged 40-49 years with Graves' hyperthyroidism.

A few counts support this clonotype. The chain recombines TRBV6-2 or TRBV6-3 with TRBJ2-2; D is possibly TRBD2 (6 bases). This CDR3 has 14 amino acids. Germline V gene sequence: CDR1 MNHEY, CDR2 SVGEGT. Deletions cut 5 bases from V and 3 bases from J, with 10 bases between. CDR3 protein: CASSPDYDTGELFF. The CDR3 DNA is TGTGCCAGCAGTCCGGACTATGACACCGGGGAGCTGTTTTTT.

This chain connects TRBV12-3 or TRBV12-4 to TRBJ1-2; D is ambiguous. The V end lost 6 bases, the J end lost 8 bases, and 16 bases lay between the germline ends. The CDR3 runs 13 residues. In nucleotides, the CDR3 is TGTGCCAGCAGCTTAATCCGGGCAGTCGGCTACACCTTC. As protein: CASSLIRAVGYTF.

The chain combines TRBV9 with TRBJ2-7; D gene unclear. V was pared by 2 bases and J by 4 bases, with 7 bases between. The CDR3 spans 12 residues. Germline loops: CDR1 SGDLS, CDR2 YYNGEE. CDR3: CASSVTDYEQYF. The CDR3 region has the DNA TGTGCCAGCAGCGTCACAGATTACGAGCAGTACTTC.

This clonotype was recorded many times. This chain links TRBV11-2 with TRBJ2-7, with TRBD2 as a possible D gene (6 bases). The length of the CDR3 is 13 residues. The V gene lost 5 bases and the J gene lost 7 bases, with 15 bases spanning the gap. The germline V gene has CDR1 SGHAT and CDR2 FQNNGV. The CDR3 loop is CASSPDYMREQYF. For the CDR3, the DNA is TGTGCCAGCAGCCCGGACTATATGCGGGAGCAGTACTTC.

This clonotype was counted at least ten times. The chain employs TRBV6-1 and TRBJ1-2, with 8 bases lining up with TRBD1. The CDR3 sequence is 18 residues long. V lost 5 bases and J lost 4; bases outside the gene matches: 18. The V gene's germline CDR1 is MNHNS and CDR2 SASEGT. CDR3 protein: CASSYMALDREGSYGYTF. As DNA, the CDR3 is TGTGCCAGCAGTTATATGGCACTGGACAGGGAAGGGTCCTATGGCTACACCTTC.

This clonotype was observed many times. As DNA, the CDR3 is TGTGCCAGCAGCTTAGGACTAGCGGGGATTCGCGATGAGCAGTTCTTC. It encodes CASSLGLAGIRDEQFF. The chain has TRBV11-3 and TRBJ2-1; 11 bases fit TRBD2. Germline V lookup: CDR1 SGHNT, CDR2 YENEEA. The trim removed 1 base at V and 8 bases at J, leaving 7 bases unmatched. The CDR3 has 16 amino acids.

CDR3: CASSSQGALNEQFF. CDR3 coding DNA: TGTGCCAGCAGCTCACAGGGGGCCCTGAATGAGCAGTTCTTC. The genes are TRBV7-2 and TRBJ2-1; 9 nucleotides agree with TRBD1. The CDR3 loop spans 14 amino acids. V was pared by 4 bases and J by 7 bases, with 5 bases of the junction left unmatched. Germline V gene lookup returns CDR1 SGHTA and CDR2 FQGNSA.

This clonotype was detected many times. The chain's CDR3 is CASRRTGPEQYF. CDR3 bases: TGTGCCAGCAGACGAACAGGGCCCGAGCAGTACTTC. The rearrangement uses TRBV7-9 and TRBJ2-7, with a weak D call TRBD1 (6 bases). Trimming took 6 bases from V and 6 from J, leaving 12 bases between them. The germline CDR1 and CDR2 sequences are SEHNR and FQNEAQ (reference sequence). This CDR3 spans 12 amino acids. The full variable domain, its missing parts supplied by reference TRBV7-9 and TRBJ2-7, is DTGVSQNPRHKITKRGQNVTFRCDPISEHNRLYWYRQTLGQGPEFLTYFQNEAQLEKSRLLSDRFSAERPKGSFSTLEIQRTEQGDSAMYLCASRRTGPEQYFGPGTRLTVT.

This clonotype was recorded many times. The V call is TRBV7-9, the J call TRBJ1-1; D call uncertain. The V gene's germline CDR1 is SEHNR and CDR2 FQNEAQ (reference sequence). The CDR3 has 13 residues. V shed 2 bases and J shed 7 bases, with 11 bases lying between them. For the CDR3, the DNA is TGTGCCAGCAGCTTAAAAGGGCCCCTTGAAGCTTTCTTT. Encoded protein: CASSLKGPLEAFF.

This clonotype was detected ten times or more. The chain carries TRBV5-1 and TRBJ2-2; TRBD2 agrees at 7 bases. The junction had 8 bases not matched to a gene; V was cut back by 7 bases and J by 2 bases. Germline V gives CDR1 SGHRS, CDR2 YFSETQ. The CDR3 covers 15 residues. In nucleotides, the CDR3 is TGCGCCAGCCCAGCGGGACTACTCAACACCGGGGAGCTGTTTTTT. As protein: CASPAGLLNTGELFF.

The chain uses TRBV7-9 and TRBJ1-3; D gene ambiguous. The CDR3 runs 11 residues. The germline V gene encodes CDR1 SEHNR and CDR2 FQNEAQ (reference sequence). V lost 1 base and J lost 8, with 3 bases in between. This chain's CDR3 is CASSLVDTIYF. For the CDR3, the DNA is TGTGCCAGCAGCTTAGTGGACACCATATATTTT.

CDR3 loop: CASSPVGLAGMQETQYF. CDR3 sequence (DNA): TGCGCCAGCAGCCCGGTGGGGCTAGCGGGGATGCAAGAGACCCAGTACTTC. The chain carries TRBV5-1 and TRBJ2-5, with 9 bases matching TRBD2. V gave up 4 bases and J gave up 2 bases; unmatched junction bases: 12. Germline-derived CDR1 and CDR2 are SGHRS and YFSETQ. The CDR3 contains 17 residues.

This clonotype has at least ten counts. The CDR3 loop reads CASSWDSRGETQYF. Written as DNA, the CDR3 is TGTGCCAGCAGCTGGGACAGTAGAGGAGAGACCCAGTACTTC. The chain uses TRBV11-1 and TRBJ2-5; 7 bases map to TRBD1. CDR1 and CDR2 (germline): SGHAT, FQDESV (reference sequence). There are 14 residues in the CDR3. Trimming removed 4 bases from V and 4 bases from J; junction bases left unmatched: 6.

This clonotype was seen repeatedly, ten times or more. The CDR3 carries no conserved terminal phenylalanine or tryptophan, so it likely arises from a read error. The chain employs TRBV6-2 or TRBV6-3 and TRBJ1-1; no definite D call. Germline CDR1 and CDR2: MNHEY and SVGEGT. V lost 2 bases, J lost 4 bases, and 17 bases lay in between. This CDR3 has 16 amino acids. The CDR3 here is CASSYGIQKPLTEAFS. CDR3 bases: TGTGCCAGCAGTTACGGCATTCAAAAGCCCCTCACTGAAGCTTTCTCT.

The chain couples TRBV7-2 to TRBJ2-5, with 9 bases matching TRBD1. Trimming at V came to 4 bases and at J to 7 bases, leaving 7 bases not matched to a gene. Germline CDR1 and CDR2: SGHTA and FQGNSA. This CDR3 comprises 14 residues. The CDR3 protein is CASSSTGGAGTQYF. CDR3 nucleotides: TGTGCCAGCAGCTCTACAGGGGGCGCCGGGACCCAGTACTTC.

This clonotype was recorded at least ten times. The V and J genes are TRBV27 and TRBJ2-3; D possibly corresponds to TRBD2 (6 bases). The V end was cut by 6 bases, the J end by 0 bases, with 16 bases between. The CDR3 extends over 16 amino acids. Germline V gene lookup returns CDR1 MNHEY and CDR2 SMNVEV (reference sequence). CDR3 protein: CASSHRGGESTDTQYF. The DNA for the CDR3 is TGTGCCAGCAGCCATCGGGGCGGGGAGAGCACAGATACGCAGTATTTT.

This clonotype showed up just once. The genes are TRBV19 and TRBJ1-2; no definite D call. Trimming cost V 4 bases and J 0 bases, with 6 bases left between them. This CDR3 spans 13 amino acids. The germline gives CDR1 LNHDA, CDR2 SQIVND (reference sequence). The CDR3 DNA is TGTGCCAGTAGTAGGGAGGCTAACTATGGCTACACCTTC. This codes for CASSREANYGYTF.

This clonotype occurred many times. The chain combines TRBV5-1 with TRBJ2-2; 10 nucleotides line up with TRBD2. The J segment lost 5 bases and the V segment lost 0 bases, leaving 4 bases of the junction unmatched. CDR3 length: 16 amino acids. Germline V gives CDR1 SGHRS, CDR2 YFSETQ. CDR3 coding DNA: TGCGCCAGCAGCTTGGCAGGACTAGCGGTAACCGGGGAGCTGTTTTTT. Translated: CASSLAGLAVTGELFF. The entire variable domain, with the rest obtained from reference TRBV5-1 and TRBJ2-2, is as follows: KAGVTQTPRYLIKTRGQQVTLSCSPISGHRSVSWYQQTPGQGLQFLFEYFSETQRNKGNFPGRFSGRQFSNSRSEMNVSTLELGDSALYLCASSLAGLAVTGELFFGEGSRLTVL.

This clonotype has at least ten counts. J is TRBJ1-5 and V is TRBV7-2, with D perhaps matching TRBD1 (5 bases). The CDR3 is made up of 13 amino acids. V was clipped by 5 bases and J by 3 bases, with 8 bases between them. Germline CDR1 and CDR2: SGHTA and FQGNSA. The chain's CDR3 is CASSRDYNQPQHF. The CDR3 DNA sequence: TGTGCCAGCAGCCGGGACTACAATCAGCCCCAGCATTTT.

This clonotype was counted many times. V gene TRBV7-9 combines with J gene TRBJ2-1; D gene ambiguous. Germline V gene lookup returns CDR1 SEHNR and CDR2 FQNEAQ (reference sequence). V was trimmed by 8 bases and J by 10 bases, leaving 9 bases between them. The CDR3 has 10 amino acids. The CDR3 loop reads CASGDFEQFF. For the CDR3, the DNA is TGTGCCAGCGGCGACTTCGAGCAGTTCTTC.

The J gene is TRBJ2-2, the V gene TRBV14, with 10 bases identical to TRBD1. The trim removed 5 bases at V and 5 bases at J, leaving 8 bases unmatched. The CDR3 extends over 16 amino acids. CDR1 is SGHDN and CDR2 is FVKESK in the germline V gene. The CDR3 nucleotides are TGTGCCAGCAGCTATGCGGGACAGGGGCTAACCGGGGAGCTGTTTTTT. Translated: CASSYAGQGLTGELFF.

V is TRBV19 and J is TRBJ2-3, with TRBD1 matching over 10 bases. Germline V gives CDR1 LNHDA, CDR2 SQIVND (reference sequence). The junction had 4 bases not matched to a gene; V was cut back by 3 bases and J by 4 bases. The CDR3 covers 15 residues. The CDR3 is CASSISGTGADTQYF. CDR3 DNA sequence: TGTGCCAGTAGTATCTCCGGGACAGGGGCAGATACGCAGTATTTT. Full variable domain (missing parts from reference TRBV19 and TRBJ2-3): DGGITQSPKYLFRKEGQNVTLSCEQNLNHDAMYWYRQDPGQGLRLIYYSQIVNDFQKGDIAEGYSVSREKKESFPLTVTSAQKNPTAFYLCASSISGTGADTQYFGPGTRLTVL.

This clonotype was seen repeatedly, ten times or more. The chain recombines TRBV20-1 with TRBJ1-5; the D gene is possibly TRBD1 (6 bases). Germline-derived CDR1 and CDR2 are DFQATT and SNEGSKA (reference sequence). With 2 bases removed from V and 6 bases from J, the gap between germline ends came to 11 bases. The CDR3 contains 13 residues. Here the CDR3 DNA reads TGCAGTGCTAGACGGACAGAAGGTCAGCCCCAGCATTTT. Translating gives CSARRTEGQPQHF.

This clonotype showed up many times. The chain has TRBV27 and TRBJ2-3, with 9 bases lining up with TRBD2. The CDR3 spans 16 residues. Trimming at V came to 5 bases and at J to 0 bases, leaving 6 bases not matched to a gene. Germline CDR1 reads MNHEY; CDR2 reads SMNVEV (reference sequence). The CDR3 sequence is CASSRLAGTSTDTQYF. CDR3 coding DNA: TGTGCCAGCAGTAGGCTAGCGGGAACTAGCACAGATACGCAGTATTTT.

The chain links TRBV25-1 to TRBJ2-6, with D unresolved. The CDR3 spans 15 residues. V lost 2 bases and J lost 0, with 5 bases in between. Germline values: CDR1 MGHDK, CDR2 SYGVNS. CDR3 loop: CASSEGPSGANVLTF. The CDR3, as DNA: TGTGCCAGCAGTGAAGGACCCTCTGGGGCCAACGTCCTGACTTTC.

This clonotype was detected many times. The chain has TRBV11-2 and TRBJ1-3; D uncertain. The CDR3 covers 15 residues. The V end was cut by 2 bases, the J end by 0 bases, with 8 bases between. The germline CDR1 and CDR2 sequences are SGHAT and FQNNGV. The CDR3 nucleotides are TGTGCCAGCAGCTTATCTTCCCCCTCTGGAAACACCATATATTTT. This sequence encodes CASSLSSPSGNTIYF.

This rearrangement joins TRBV10-2 to TRBJ1-5; D not certain. Trimming pared 3 bases from V and 4 bases from J, leaving 13 bases between. The CDR3 runs 15 residues. From germline, CDR1 is WSHSY and CDR2 SAAADI. CDR3: CASSDRVAANQPQHF. CDR3 DNA sequence: TGCGCCAGCAGTGATCGTGTGGCAGCTAATCAGCCCCAGCATTTT.

This clonotype was seen at least ten times. In nucleotides, the CDR3 is TGCAGTGCTGGGGGGACTAGTCTGTATGAGCAGTTCTTC. Amino acid sequence: CSAGGTSLYEQFF. The chain has TRBV20-1 and TRBJ2-1, with 8 bases aligning to TRBD2. CDR1 DFQATT and CDR2 SNEGSKA come from the germline V gene (reference sequence). The V segment lost 5 bases and the J segment 8 bases; nucleotides outside the gene matches: 8. The CDR3 runs 13 residues.

At least ten counts were recorded for this clonotype. The chain uses TRBV7-6 and TRBJ2-5; 8 bases align to TRBD1. This CDR3 region has 13 residues. V dropped 1 base and J dropped 6; count of bases not matched to a gene: 1. CDR1 and CDR2 (germline): SGHVS, FNYEAQ. The DNA of the CDR3 is TGTGCCAGCAGCTTAGGACAGGGGAAGACCCAGTACTTC. Translating gives CASSLGQGKTQYF.

This clonotype was seen ten or more times. This chain uses TRBV3-1 with TRBJ2-5; possibly TRBD1 for D (6 bases). V shed 0 bases and J shed 5 bases, with 10 bases lying between them. The germline V gene encodes CDR1 LGHDT and CDR2 YNNKEL (reference sequence). The CDR3 has 14 residues. CDR3 sequence reads: CASSQDRGRETQYF. CDR3 coding DNA: TGTGCCAGCAGCCAAGACAGGGGTAGGGAGACCCAGTACTTC.

This chain uses TRBV6-2 or TRBV6-3 with TRBJ1-2; a possible D gene is TRBD1 (5 bases). The V end was cut by 5 bases, the J end by 4 bases, with 11 bases between. Germline CDR1 is MNHEY and CDR2 is SVGEGT. This CDR3 contains 13 residues. CDR3 in DNA: TGTGCCAGCAGTACCCAGGGAGCCTATGGCTACACCTTC. Its translation is CASSTQGAYGYTF.